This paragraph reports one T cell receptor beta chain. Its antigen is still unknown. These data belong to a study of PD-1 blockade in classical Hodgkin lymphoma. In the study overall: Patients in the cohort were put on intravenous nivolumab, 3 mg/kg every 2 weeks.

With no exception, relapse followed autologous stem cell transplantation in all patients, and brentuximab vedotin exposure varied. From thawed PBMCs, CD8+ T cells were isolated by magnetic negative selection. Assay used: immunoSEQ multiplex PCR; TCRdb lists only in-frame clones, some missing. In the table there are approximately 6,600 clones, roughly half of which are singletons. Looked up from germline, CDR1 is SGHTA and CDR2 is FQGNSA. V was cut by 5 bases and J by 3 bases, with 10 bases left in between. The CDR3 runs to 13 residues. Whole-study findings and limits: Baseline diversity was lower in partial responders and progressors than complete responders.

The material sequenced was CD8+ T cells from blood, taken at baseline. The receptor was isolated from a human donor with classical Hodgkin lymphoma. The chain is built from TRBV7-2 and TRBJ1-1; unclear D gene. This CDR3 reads CASSPEGYTEAFF. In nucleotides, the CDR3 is TGTGCCAGCAGCCCAGAGGGTTACACTGAAGCTTTCTTT. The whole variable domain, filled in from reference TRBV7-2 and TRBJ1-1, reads GAGVSQSPSNKVTEKGKDVELRCDPISGHTALYWYRQSLGQGLEFLIYFQGNSAPDKSGLPSDRFSAERTGGSVSTLTIQRTQQEDSAVYLCASSPEGYTEAFFGQGTRLTVV.